This section outlines one T cell receptor beta chain sequence together with its context. The target antigen is unknown. V was pared by 6 bases and J by 0 bases, with 12 bases between. The CDR3 loop spans 15 amino acids. Germline loops: CDR1 MNHEY, CDR2 SMNVEV (reference sequence). The sample comes from a study of long-term antiretroviral therapy in people with HIV. General observations from the study: Blood obtained between the mid-2000s and the late 2010s may reflect older ART regimens. Although diversity increased after ART, it remained lower than in transplant donor controls. Whichever time point was examined, clones expanded before ART dominated the repertoire. Repertoires from HIV showed CDR3 length ranges narrower than those of controls.

The assay used was immunoSEQ (version v3.0), run at survey level. The assay was immunoSEQ multiplex PCR, and TCRdb's table has in-frame clones only and misses some. The profile shows some 28,000 clones, 65% to 85% of them singletons. This receptor was taken from a man younger than 45 with HIV. Sequenced material: unsorted PBMCs, taken roughly 2.7 years after starting antiretroviral therapy. The chain carries TRBV27 and TRBJ1-5; perhaps TRBD1 as D (6 bases). CDR3 DNA: TGTGCCAGCAGCCCAGGACAGACTAGCAATCAGCCCCAGCATTTT. Translation gives CASSPGQTSNQPQHF.